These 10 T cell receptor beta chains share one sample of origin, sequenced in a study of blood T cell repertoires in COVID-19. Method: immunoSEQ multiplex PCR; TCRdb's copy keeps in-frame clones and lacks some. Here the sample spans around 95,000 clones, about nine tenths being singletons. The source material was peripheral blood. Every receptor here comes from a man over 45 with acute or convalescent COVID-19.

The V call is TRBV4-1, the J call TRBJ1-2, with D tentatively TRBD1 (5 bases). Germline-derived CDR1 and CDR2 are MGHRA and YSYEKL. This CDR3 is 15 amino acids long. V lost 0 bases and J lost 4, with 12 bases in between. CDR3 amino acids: CASSQDRVGSYGYTF. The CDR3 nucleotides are TGCGCCAGCAGCCAAGACAGGGTGGGTAGCTATGGCTACACCTTC.

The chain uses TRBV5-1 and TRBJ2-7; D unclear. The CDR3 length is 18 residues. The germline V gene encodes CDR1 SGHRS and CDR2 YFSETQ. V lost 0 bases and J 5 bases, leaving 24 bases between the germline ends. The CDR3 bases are TGCGCCAGCAGCTTGGGGCCGGGTTTCGATGTCCGCGCCGACGAGCAGTACTTC. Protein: CASSLGPGFDVRADEQYF.

The CDR3 sequence: CASSPGREEQYF. CDR3 coding DNA: TGTGCCAGCTCACCAGGGAGGGAGGAGCAGTACTTC. The gene calls are TRBV18 and TRBJ2-7; 7 bases are shared with TRBD2. Germline trimming cut 2 bases from V and 7 bases from J; bases unmatched to any gene: 2. There are 12 residues in the CDR3. CDR1 and CDR2 from the germline V gene are KGHSH and LQKENI.

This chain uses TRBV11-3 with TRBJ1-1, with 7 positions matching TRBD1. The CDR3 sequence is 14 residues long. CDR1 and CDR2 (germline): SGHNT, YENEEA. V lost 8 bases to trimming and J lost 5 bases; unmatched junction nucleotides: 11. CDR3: CASQSRGRWTEAFF. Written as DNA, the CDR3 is TGTGCCAGCCAATCGAGGGGGCGTTGGACTGAAGCTTTCTTT.

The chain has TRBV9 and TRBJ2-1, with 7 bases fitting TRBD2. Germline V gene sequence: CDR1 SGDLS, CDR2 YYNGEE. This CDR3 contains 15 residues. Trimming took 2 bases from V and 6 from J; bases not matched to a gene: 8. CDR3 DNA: TGTGCCAGCAGCGTTTCGGGGAGGGCCTTCAATGAGCAGTTCTTC. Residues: CASSVSGRAFNEQFF. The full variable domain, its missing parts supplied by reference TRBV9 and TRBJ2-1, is DSGVTQTPKHLITATGQRVTLRCSPRSGDLSVYWYQQSLDQGLQFLIQYYNGEERAKGNILERFSAQQFPDLHSELNLSSLELGDSALYFCASSVSGRAFNEQFFGPGTRLTVL.

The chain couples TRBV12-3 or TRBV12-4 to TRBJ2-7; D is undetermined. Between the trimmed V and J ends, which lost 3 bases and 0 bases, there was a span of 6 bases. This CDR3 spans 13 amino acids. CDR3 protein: CASSFHSSYEQYF. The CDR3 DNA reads TGTGCCAGCAGTTTTCATAGCTCCTACGAGCAGTACTTC.

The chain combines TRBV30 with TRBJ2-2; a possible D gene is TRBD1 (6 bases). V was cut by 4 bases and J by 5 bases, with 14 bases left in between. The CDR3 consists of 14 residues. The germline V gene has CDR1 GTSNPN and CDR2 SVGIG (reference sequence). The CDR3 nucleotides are TGTGCCTGGAAAGACTACAGGGTAACCGGGGAGCTGTTTTTT. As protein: CAWKDYRVTGELFF.

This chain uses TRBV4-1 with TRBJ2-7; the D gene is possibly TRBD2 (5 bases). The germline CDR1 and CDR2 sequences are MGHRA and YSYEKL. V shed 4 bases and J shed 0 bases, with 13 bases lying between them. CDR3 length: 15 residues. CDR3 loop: CASSPGRGSSYEQYF. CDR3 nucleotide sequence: TGCGCCAGCAGCCCCGGACGGGGAAGCTCCTACGAGCAGTACTTC.

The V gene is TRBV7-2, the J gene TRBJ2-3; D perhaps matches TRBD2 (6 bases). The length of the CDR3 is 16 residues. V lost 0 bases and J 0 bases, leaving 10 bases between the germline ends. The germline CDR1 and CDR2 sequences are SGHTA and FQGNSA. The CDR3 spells CASSLAVGLSTDTQYF. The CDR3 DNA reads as TGTGCCAGCAGCTTAGCGGTGGGACTGAGCACAGATACGCAGTATTTT.

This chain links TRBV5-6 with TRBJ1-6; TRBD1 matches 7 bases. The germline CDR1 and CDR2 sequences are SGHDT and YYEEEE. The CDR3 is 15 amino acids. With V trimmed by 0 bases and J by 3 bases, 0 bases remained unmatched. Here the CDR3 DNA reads TGTGCCAGCAGCTTGGGACAGGGCTATAATTCACCCCTCCACTTT. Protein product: CASSLGQGYNSPLHF.